The T cell receptor beta chain described here comes from a study of shared clonotypes between healthy human individuals. Across the study: Three plates were used per donor for CD4 naive, three for CD4 memory, two for CD8 naive and one for CD8 memory. Regarding the study as a whole: Rarefaction gave evidence that sorted-subset sequencing remained incomplete despite large depth.

All donors were Caucasian adults living in Nashville, Tennessee. Germline V gives CDR1 SQVTM, CDR2 ANQGSEA. The CDR3 runs to 16 residues. The V and J ends lost 7 bases and 2 bases respectively, with 21 bases between them. This clone was found once. Its target is unknown. Deep was the level at which the assay was run. Generated by immunoSEQ multiplex PCR, the TCRdb table keeps only in-frame clones and is missing some. This table holds about 2.3 million clones, approximately 90% found once. The receptor was isolated from a young man in good health. Some clones in this sample may be carry-over from other donors' samples. The genes are TRBV29-1 and TRBJ1-5; D may be TRBD1 (6 bases). Input material: naive CD4+ T cells from PBMCs. Subset: CD45RA+ positively selected. CDR3: CSATIKGGSGNQPQHF. DNA of the CDR3: TGCAGCGCCACCATTAAGGGGGGCAGCGGCAATCAGCCCCAGCATTTT.